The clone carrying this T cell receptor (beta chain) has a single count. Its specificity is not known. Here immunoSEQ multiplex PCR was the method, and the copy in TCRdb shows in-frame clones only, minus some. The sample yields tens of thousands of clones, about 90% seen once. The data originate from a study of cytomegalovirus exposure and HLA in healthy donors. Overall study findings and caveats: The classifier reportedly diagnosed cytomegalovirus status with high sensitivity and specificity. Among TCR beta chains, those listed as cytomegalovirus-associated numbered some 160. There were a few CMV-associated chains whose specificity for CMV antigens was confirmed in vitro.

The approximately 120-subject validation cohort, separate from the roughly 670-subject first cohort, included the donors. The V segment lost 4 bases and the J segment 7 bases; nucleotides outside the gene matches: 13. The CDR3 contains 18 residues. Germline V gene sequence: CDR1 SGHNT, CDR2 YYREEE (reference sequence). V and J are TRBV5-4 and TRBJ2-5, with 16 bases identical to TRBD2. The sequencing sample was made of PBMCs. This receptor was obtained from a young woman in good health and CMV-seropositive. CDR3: CASSIGTSGGGTIRTQYF. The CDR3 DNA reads TGTGCCAGCAGCATCGGGACTAGCGGGGGGGGGACCATTAGGACCCAGTACTTC.